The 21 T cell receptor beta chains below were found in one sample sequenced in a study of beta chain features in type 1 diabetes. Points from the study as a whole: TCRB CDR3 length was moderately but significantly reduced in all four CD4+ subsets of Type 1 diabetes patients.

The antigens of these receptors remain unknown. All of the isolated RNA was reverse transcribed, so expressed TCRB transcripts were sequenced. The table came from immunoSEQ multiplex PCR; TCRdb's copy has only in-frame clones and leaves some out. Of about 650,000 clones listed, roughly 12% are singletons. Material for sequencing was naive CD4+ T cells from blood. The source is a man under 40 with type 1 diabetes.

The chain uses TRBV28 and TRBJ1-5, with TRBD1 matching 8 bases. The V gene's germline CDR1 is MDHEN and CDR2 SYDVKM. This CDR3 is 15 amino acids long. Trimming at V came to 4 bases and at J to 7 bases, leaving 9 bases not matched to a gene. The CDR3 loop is CASSSPGGALQPQHF. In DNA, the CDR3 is TGTGCCAGCAGTTCCCCAGGGGGCGCGTTGCAGCCCCAGCATTTT.

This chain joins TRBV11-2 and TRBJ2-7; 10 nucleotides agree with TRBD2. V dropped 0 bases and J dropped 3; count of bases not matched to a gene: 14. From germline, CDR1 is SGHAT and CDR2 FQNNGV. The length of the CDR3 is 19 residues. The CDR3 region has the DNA TGTGCCAGCAGCTTAGATCGCCCGGCTAGCGGGGGATTGTTCTACGAGCAGTACTTC. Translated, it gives CASSLDRPASGGLFYEQYF. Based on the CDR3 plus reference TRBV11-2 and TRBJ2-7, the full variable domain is EAGVAQSPRYKIIEKRQSVAFWCNPISGHATLYWYQQILGQGPKLLIQFQNNGVVDDSQLPKDRFSAERLKGVDSTLKIQPAKLEDSAVYLCASSLDRPASGGLFYEQYFGPGTRLTVT.

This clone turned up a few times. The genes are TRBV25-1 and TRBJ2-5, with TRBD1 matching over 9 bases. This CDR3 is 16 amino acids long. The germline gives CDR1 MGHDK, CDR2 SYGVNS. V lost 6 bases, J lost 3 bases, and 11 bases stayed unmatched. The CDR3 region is CASSPVGGQGKETQYF. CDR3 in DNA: TGTGCCAGCAGCCCGGTGGGGGGACAGGGCAAAGAGACCCAGTACTTC.

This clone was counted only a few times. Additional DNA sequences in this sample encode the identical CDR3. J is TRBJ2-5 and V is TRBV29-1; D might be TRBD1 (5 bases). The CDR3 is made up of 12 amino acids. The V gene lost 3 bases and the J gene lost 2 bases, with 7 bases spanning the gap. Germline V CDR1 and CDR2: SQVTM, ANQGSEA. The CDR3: CSVDRQQETQYF. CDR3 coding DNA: TGCAGCGTTGACAGACAGCAAGAGACCCAGTACTTC.

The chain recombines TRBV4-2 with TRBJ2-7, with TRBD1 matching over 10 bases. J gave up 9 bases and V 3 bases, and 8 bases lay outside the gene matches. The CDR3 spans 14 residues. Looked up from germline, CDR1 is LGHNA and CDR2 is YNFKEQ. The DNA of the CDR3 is TGTGCCAGCAGCCAGCCGGGACAGGGGCTTCGGCAGTACTTC. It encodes CASSQPGQGLRQYF.

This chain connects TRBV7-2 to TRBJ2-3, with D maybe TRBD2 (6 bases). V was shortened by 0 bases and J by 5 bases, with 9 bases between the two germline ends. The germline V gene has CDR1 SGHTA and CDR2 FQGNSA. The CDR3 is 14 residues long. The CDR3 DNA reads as TGTGCCAGCAGCTTAGCCGGGGGTAAAGATACGCAGTATTTT. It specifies CASSLAGGKDTQYF.

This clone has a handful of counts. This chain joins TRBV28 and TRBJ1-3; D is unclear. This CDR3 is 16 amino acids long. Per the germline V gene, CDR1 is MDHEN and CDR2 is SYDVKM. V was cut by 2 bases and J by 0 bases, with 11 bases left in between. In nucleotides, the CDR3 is TGTGCCAGCAGTTTAGGCGGCACGAGCTCTGGAAACACCATATATTTT. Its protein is CASSLGGTSSGNTIYF.

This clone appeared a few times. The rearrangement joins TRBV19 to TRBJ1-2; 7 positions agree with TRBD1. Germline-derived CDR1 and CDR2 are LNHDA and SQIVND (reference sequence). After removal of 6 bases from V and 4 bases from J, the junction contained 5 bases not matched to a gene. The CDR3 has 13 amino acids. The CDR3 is CASRLTGTYGYTF. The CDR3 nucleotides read TGTGCCAGTAGGTTGACAGGGACCTATGGCTACACCTTC.

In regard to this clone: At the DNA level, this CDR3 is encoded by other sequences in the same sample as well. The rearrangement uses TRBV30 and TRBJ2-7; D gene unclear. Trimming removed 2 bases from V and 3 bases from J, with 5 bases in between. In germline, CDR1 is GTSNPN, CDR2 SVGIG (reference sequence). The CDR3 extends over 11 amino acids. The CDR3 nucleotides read TGTGCCTGGAGTTTAGGCTACGAGCAGTACTTC. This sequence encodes CAWSLGYEQYF.

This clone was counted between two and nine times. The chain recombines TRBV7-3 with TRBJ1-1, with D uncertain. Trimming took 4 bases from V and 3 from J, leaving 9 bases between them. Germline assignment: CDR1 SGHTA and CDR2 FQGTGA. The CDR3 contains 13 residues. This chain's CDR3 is CASSSQMDTEAFF. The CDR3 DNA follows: TGTGCCAGCAGCTCCCAGATGGACACTGAAGCTTTCTTT.

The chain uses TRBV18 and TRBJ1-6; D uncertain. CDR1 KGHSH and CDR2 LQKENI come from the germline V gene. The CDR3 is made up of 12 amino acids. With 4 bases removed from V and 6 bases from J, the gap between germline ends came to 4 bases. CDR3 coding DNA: TGTGCCAGCTCACTACCTAATTCACCCCTCCACTTT. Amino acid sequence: CASSLPNSPLHF.

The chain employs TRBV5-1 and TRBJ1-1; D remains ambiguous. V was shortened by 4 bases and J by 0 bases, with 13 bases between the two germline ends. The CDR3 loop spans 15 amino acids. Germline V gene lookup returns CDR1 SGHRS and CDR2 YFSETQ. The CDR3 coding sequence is TGCGCCAGCAGCCCCGCGGTTGGCCTGAACACTGAAGCTTTCTTT. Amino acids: CASSPAVGLNTEAFF.

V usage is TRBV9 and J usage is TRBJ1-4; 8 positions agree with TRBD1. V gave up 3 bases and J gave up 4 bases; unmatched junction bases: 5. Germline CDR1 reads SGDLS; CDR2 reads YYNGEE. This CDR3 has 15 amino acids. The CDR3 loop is CASSARQGLNEKLFF. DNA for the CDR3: TGTGCCAGCAGCGCCAGACAGGGGCTTAATGAAAAACTGTTTTTT. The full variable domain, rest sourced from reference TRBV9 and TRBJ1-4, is DSGVTQTPKHLITATGQRVTLRCSPRSGDLSVYWYQQSLDQGLQFLIQYYNGEERAKGNILERFSAQQFPDLHSELNLSSLELGDSALYFCASSARQGLNEKLFFGSGTQLSVL.

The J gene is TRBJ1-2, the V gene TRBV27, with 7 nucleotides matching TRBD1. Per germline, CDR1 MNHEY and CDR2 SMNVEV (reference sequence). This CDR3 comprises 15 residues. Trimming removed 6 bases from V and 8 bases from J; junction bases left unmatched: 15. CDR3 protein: CASRRTGTDLWGYTF. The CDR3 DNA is TGTGCCAGCAGACGAACCGGGACAGATCTGTGGGGCTACACCTTC.

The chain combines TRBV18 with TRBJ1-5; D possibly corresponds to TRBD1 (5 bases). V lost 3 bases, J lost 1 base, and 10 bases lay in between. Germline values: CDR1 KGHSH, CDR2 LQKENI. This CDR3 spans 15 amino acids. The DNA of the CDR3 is TGTGCCAGCTCACCGGTGACAGACAGCAATCAGCCCCAGCATTTT. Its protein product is CASSPVTDSNQPQHF. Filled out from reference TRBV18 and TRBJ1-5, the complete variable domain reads NAGVMQNPRHLVRRRGQEARLRCSPMKGHSHVYWYRQLPEEGLKFMVYLQKENIIDESGMPKERFSAEFPKEGPSILRIQQVVRGDSAAYFCASSPVTDSNQPQHFGDGTRLSIL.

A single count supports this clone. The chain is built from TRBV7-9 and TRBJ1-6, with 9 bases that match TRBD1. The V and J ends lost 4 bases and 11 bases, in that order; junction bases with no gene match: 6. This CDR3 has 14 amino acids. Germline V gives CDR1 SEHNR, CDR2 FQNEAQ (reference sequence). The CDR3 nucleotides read TGTGCCAGCAGCTCCGACAGGGGGTGGACACCCCTCCACTTT. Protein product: CASSSDRGWTPLHF.

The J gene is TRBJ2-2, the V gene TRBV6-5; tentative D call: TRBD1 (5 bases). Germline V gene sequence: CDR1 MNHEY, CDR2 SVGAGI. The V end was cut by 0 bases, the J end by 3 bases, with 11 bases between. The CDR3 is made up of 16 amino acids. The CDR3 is CASSYSTQGYTGELFF. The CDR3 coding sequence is TGTGCCAGCAGTTACTCGACTCAGGGTTACACCGGGGAGCTGTTTTTT.

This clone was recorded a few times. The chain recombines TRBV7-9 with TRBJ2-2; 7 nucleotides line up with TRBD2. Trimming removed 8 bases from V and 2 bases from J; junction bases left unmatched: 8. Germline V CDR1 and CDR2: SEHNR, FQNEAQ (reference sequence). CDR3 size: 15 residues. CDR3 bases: TGTGCCAGCCCCCCTGGGAGGGATAACACCGGGGAGCTGTTTTTT. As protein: CASPPGRDNTGELFF.

CDR3 region: CASSPRQGELFF. In DNA form, the CDR3 reads TGTGCCAGCTCACCACGGCAGGGGGAGCTGTTTTTT. V is TRBV18 and J is TRBJ2-2; no clear D gene. The germline V gene has CDR1 KGHSH and CDR2 LQKENI. The CDR3 sequence is 12 residues long. V was clipped by 1 base and J by 8 bases, with 5 bases between them.

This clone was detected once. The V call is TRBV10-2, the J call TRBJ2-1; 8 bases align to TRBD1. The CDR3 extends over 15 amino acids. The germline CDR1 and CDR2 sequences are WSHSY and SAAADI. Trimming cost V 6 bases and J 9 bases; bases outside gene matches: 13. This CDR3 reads CASSRTGTLRSEQFF. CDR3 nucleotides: TGCGCCAGCAGCAGGACAGGGACACTTCGGAGTGAGCAGTTCTTC.

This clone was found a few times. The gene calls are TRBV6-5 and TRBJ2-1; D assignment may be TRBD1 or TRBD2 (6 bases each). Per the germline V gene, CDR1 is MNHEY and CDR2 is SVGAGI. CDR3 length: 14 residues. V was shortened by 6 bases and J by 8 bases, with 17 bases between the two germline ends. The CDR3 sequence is CASSRGRKFDEQFF. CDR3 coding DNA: TGTGCCAGCAGCCGGGGGCGAAAATTCGATGAGCAGTTCTTC.